This T cell receptor beta chain was identified during a study of technical replicates of blood from a handful of donors. The CDR3 spans 18 residues. Germline CDR1 SGHRS, CDR2 YFSETQ. V was clipped by 4 bases and J by 3 bases, with 26 bases between them. TCRdb's table, derived via immunoSEQ multiplex PCR, lists solely in-frame clones and lacks some. The sample has some 67,000 clones; roughly 98% are singletons. This TCR was sampled from a human donor in good health. This sequence joins TRBV5-1 and TRBJ2-7; the D gene is possibly TRBD2 (7 bases). Source material: T cells isolated from PBMCs. CDR3 sequence: CASSQERGGVGIVYEQYF. The CDR3 nucleotides are TGCGCCAGCAGCCAAGAGAGGGGGGGCGTCGGGATCGTCTACGAGCAGTACTTC.